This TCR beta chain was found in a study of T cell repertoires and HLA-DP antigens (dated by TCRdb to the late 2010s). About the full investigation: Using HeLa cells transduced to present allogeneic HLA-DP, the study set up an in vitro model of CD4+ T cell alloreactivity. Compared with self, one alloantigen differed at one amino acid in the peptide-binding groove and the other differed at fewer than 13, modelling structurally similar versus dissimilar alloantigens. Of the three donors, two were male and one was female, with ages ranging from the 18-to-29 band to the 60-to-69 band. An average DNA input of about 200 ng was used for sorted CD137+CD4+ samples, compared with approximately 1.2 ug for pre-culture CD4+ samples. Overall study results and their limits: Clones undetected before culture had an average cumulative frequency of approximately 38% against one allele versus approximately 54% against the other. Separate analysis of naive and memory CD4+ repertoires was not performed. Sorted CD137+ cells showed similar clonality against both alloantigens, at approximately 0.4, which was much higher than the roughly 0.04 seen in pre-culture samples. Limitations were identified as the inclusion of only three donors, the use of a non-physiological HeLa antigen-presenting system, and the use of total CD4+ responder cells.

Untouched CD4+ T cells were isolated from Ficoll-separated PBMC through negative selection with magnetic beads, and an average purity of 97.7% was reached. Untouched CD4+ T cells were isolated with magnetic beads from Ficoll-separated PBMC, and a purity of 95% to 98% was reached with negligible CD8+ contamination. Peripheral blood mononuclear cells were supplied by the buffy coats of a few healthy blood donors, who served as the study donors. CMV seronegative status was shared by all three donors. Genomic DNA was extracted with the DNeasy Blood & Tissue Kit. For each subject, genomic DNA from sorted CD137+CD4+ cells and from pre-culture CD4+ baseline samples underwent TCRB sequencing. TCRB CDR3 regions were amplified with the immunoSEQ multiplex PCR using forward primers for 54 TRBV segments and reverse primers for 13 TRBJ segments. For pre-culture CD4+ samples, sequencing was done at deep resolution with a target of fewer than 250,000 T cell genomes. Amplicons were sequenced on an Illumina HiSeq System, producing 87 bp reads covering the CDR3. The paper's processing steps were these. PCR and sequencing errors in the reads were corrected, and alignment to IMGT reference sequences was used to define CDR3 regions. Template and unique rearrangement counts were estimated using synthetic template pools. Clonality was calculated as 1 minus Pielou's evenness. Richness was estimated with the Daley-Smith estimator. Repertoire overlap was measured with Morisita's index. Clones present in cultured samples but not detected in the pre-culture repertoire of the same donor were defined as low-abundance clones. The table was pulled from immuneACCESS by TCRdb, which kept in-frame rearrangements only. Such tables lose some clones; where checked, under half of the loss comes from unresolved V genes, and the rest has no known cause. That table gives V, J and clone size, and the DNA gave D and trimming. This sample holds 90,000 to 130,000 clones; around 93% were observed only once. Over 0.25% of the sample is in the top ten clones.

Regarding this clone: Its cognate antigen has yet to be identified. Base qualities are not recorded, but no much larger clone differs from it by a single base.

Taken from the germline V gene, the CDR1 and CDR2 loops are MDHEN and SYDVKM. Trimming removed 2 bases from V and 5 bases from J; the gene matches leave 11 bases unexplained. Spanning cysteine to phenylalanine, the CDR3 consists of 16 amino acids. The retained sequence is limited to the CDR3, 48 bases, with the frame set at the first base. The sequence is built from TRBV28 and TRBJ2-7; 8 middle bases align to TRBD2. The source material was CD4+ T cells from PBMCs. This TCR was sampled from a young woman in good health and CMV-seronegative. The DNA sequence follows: TGTGCCAGCAGTTTACTCGGGCGGGAGGAGAAGGACGAGCAGTACTTC. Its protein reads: CASSLLGREEKDEQYF. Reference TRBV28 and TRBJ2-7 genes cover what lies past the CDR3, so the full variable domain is DVKVTQSSRYLVKRTGEKVFLECVQDMDHENMFWYRQDPGLGLRLIYFSYDVKMKEKGDIPEGYSVSREKKERFSLILESASTNQTSMYLCASSLLGREEKDEQYFGPGTRLTVT.